Listed here is a single T cell receptor (beta chain). This CDR3 region has 13 residues. The junction had 2 bases not matched to a gene; V was cut back by 2 bases and J by 4 bases. Germline CDR1 and CDR2: SGDLS and YYNGEE. The sample comes from a study of blood T cell repertoires in COVID-19. Study-level information: In each case, the material was cDNA or gDNA derived from T cells, B-cell-depleted T cells, or PBMCs.

Profiled with immunoSEQ multiplex PCR; TCRdb holds only in-frame clones, not every one. The repertoire consists of 100,000 to 150,000 clones, with around 88% occurring once and the leading ten covering more than 5%. This receptor was identified in a man older than 75 with active or convalescent COVID-19. This chain links TRBV9 with TRBJ2-5; TRBD1 agrees at 7 bases. Specimen: peripheral blood. Here the CDR3 DNA reads TGTGCCAGCAGCGTGCGGACAGGAGAGACCCAGTACTTC. Protein sequence: CASSVRTGETQYF.